In this sample, the clone carrying this T cell receptor (gamma chain) is large. Its antigen is as yet unknown. This sample is drawn from a study of intestinal T cells in coeliac disease. Study-wide points: TRG-based classification had a reported leave-one-out accuracy of over 80%.

Using around 210 ng of biopsy DNA, TRG was amplified with LymphoTrack primers. TCRdb re-called the multiplex PCR reads through CATT. The sample has several hundred gamma-chain clones; around half are singletons. With 0 bases clipped from V and 3 bases from J, the junction kept 2 bases outside the gene matches. Germline CDR1 VTNTFY, CDR2 YDVSTARD (reference sequence). The CDR3 spans 13 residues. For each case, the template was genomic DNA from ten roughly 4.6-µm formalin-fixed paraffin-embedded scrolls. Duodenal biopsies that were formalin-fixed, paraffin-embedded, fully anonymised and surplus to diagnostic needs were used.

The specimen was a duodenal biopsy. The chain uses TRGV3 and TRGJ1 or TRGJ2. The receptor was isolated from a human donor with celiac disease. The CDR3 nucleotides are TGTGCCACCTGGGACAGGCTTTATTATAAGAAACTCTTT. Its translation is CATWDRLYYKKLF.